This T cell receptor (beta chain) originates from a study of blood T cell repertoires in COVID-19. Overall study context: Samples of COVID-19 (acute and convalescent) were obtained from the United States, Italy and Spain.

The CDR3 totals 15 residues. V dropped 4 bases and J dropped 9; count of bases not matched to a gene: 10. Per the germline V gene, CDR1 is MDHEN and CDR2 is SYDVKM. Only a few counts were recorded for this clone. Authors' data handling: How many nucleated cells were present was estimated from reference gene primer amplification. Some clones are missing from TCRdb's copy, which holds only in-frame ones; the method was immunoSEQ multiplex PCR. The V and J calls and clone size were taken over from that table, and D and trimming were inferred from the DNA. The repertoire holds under 300,000 clones, with under 85% as singletons.

Specimen: peripheral blood. The gene calls are TRBV28 and TRBJ1-4; 8 bases align to TRBD1. This receptor was taken from a woman in her 40s with active or convalescent COVID-19. This CDR3 is CASSSETGVVKKLFF. The CDR3 DNA reads TGTGCCAGCAGTTCTGAGACAGGGGTAGTAAAAAAACTGTTTTTT.